This TCR beta chain originates from a study of OX40 agonist ivuxolimab in advanced cancers. Turning to the overall study: The costimulatory receptor OX40 (CD134) was targeted by ivuxolimab, a fully human IgG2 agonistic monoclonal antibody. Three dose-escalation patients achieved partial responses, one with hepatocellular carcinoma and two with cutaneous melanoma. Of the roughly 52 dose-escalation patients, hepatocellular carcinoma was present in roughly 19, melanoma in approximately 15, renal cell carcinoma in 9 and head and neck cancer in 9. Intravenous ivuxolimab was administered to patients every 2 weeks at six dose levels: 0.01, 0.1, 0.3, 1.5, 3 and 10 mg/kg. The paper describes the monotherapy dose-escalation part (N ≈ 52 patients) of the phase I trial of ivuxolimab. Peripheral TCRbeta sequencing aimed to test whether ivuxolimab altered TCR sequence diversity and caused clonal T-cell expansion. Prior anti-PD-1, anti-PD-L1 or anti-CTLA-4 therapy was permitted, and checkpoint inhibitors had been received by approximately 39% of dose-escalation patients. The dose-escalation cohort was about 87% male with a mean age of 60 years, ranging from about 23 to 85.

Broad study findings and their caveats: On average, CD8+ T cells showed more expanded clones than CD4+ T cells after ivuxolimab. At doses from 0.1 to 3.0 mg/kg, clonal expansion was seen in both CD4+ and CD8+ blood T cells between baseline and week 6. Low levels of normalized T-cell clonal expansion were also shown by some nonresponding patients. Antigen specificity was not determined for the clonally expanded peripheral T cells. In the 0.1-3.0 mg/kg groups, partial responders were among the patients with the lowest normalized peripheral clonal expansion, particularly in CD8+ T cells.

With regard to this clone: Which antigen it targets is not known. One base away there is no much larger clone; base qualities are not given.

For sequencing of the TCRbeta CDR3 region, genomic DNA was extracted from the sorted cells. The immunoSEQ Assay was used for sequencing of TCRbeta CDR3 regions. Drawn from immuneACCESS, this table holds only the in-frame rearrangements with V and J called that TCRdb kept. Clones are partly lost; checked studies trace under half to an unresolved V gene and leave the rest unexplained. The sample has 96,000 or so clones on record, roughly 88% of them singletons. The biggest ten clones account for around 1.5% of the sample. The trial excluded patients who had a history of autoimmune disease or were on systemic immunosuppression. Peripheral blood for TCR sequencing was drawn from every dose cohort at baseline, at cycle 4 day 1 and at cycle 7 day 1. Samples were obtained from an open-label, multicenter, first-in-human phase I dose-escalation trial of ivuxolimab. The trial enrolled adults with locally advanced or metastatic head and neck squamous cell, hepatocellular, melanoma or renal cell carcinoma. CD4+ and CD8+ T cells were sorted separately from peripheral blood before TCR sequencing.

The CDR3 numbers 20 residues from cysteine through phenylalanine. Kept here is only the CDR3 DNA, which spans 60 bases and is read in frame from base 1. The germline V and J ends show losses of 3 bases and 1 base respectively, and no gene match explains 12 bases of the junction. Via the germline V gene, CDR1 is MDHEN and CDR2 SYDVKM. This TCR was sampled from an adult with an advanced solid tumor such as melanoma, head and neck, liver or kidney cancer. This specimen consisted of CD4+ or CD8+ T cells sorted from blood, obtained in a trial of the OX40 agonist ivuxolimab. This chain joins TRBV28 to TRBJ2-1; 13 bases in the middle match TRBD2. The CDR3 reads as follows: CASSFPTSGRAISSYNEQFF. The DNA sequence reads TGTGCCAGCAGTTTCCCCACTAGCGGGAGGGCCATTAGTTCCTACAATGAGCAGTTCTTC. The full variable domain, with segments outside the CDR3 supplied by the reference TRBV28 and TRBJ2-1 proteins, appears as DVKVTQSSRYLVKRTGEKVFLECVQDMDHENMFWYRQDPGLGLRLIYFSYDVKMKEKGDIPEGYSVSREKKERFSLILESASTNQTSMYLCASSFPTSGRAISSYNEQFFGPGTRLTVL.